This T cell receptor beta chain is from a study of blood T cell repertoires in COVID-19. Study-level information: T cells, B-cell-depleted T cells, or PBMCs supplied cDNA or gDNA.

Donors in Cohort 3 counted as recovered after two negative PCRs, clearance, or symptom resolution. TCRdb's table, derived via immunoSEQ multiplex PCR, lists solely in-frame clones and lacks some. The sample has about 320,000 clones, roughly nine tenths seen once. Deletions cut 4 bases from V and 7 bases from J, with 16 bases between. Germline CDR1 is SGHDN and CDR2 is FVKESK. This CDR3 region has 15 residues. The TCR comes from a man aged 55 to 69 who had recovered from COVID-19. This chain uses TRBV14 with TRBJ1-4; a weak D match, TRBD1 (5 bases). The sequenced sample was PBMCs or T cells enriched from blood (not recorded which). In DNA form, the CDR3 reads TGTGCCAGCAGCCTACCCGGGACTGCCGCTGAAAAACTGTTTTTT. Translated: CASSLPGTAAEKLFF.